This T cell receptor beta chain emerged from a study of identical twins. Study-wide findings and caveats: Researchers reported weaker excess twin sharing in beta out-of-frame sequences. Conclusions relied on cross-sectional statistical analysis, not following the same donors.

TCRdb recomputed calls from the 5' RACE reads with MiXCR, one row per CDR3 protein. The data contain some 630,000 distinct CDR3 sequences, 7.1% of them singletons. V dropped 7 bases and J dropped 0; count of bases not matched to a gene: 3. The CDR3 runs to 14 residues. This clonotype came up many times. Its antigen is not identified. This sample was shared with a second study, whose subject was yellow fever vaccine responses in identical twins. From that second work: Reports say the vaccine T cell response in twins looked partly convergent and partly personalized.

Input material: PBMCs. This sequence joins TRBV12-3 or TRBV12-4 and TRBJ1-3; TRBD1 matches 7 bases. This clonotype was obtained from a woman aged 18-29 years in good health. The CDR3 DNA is TGTGCCAGCACTACAGGGGCCTCTGGAAACACCATATATTTT. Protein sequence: CASTTGASGNTIYF.